This T cell receptor (beta chain) was sequenced during a study of blood T cell repertoires in COVID-19 (dated by TCRdb to the early 2020s). For the wider study: The collaborator samples originated in the United States, Italy and Spain and spanned the acute and convalescent phases of COVID-19. The material from the prospective study consisted of cDNA or gDNA derived from T cells, B-cell-depleted T cells, or PBMCs. Samples were obtained from the ongoing ImmuneRACE study (first 160 participants) and from over a thousand subjects provided by 6 global collaborators. HLA class I and class II types, where available, came from metadata supplied by the sample provider rather than from assay-based typing. Nearly every sample came with metadata listing a de-identified subject ID, COVID-19 status, age in years and sex. A freely available public database, intended as a resource for researchers studying the immune response to SARS-CoV-2, is where the repertoires were released. Subjects who had been exposed to COVID-19, were actively infected with it, or had recovered from it provided the deeply sampled blood TCRbeta repertoires that made up the dataset. Study-level results and caveats: How much clinical and demographic metadata was included differed by source and by participant, and the metadata was provided uncurated.

TCRbeta CDR3 regions were amplified from genomic DNA by means of the immunoSEQ Assay, a bias-controlled multiplex PCR. Turning to the authors' computational methods: Within the assay, amplification of reference gene primers was used to estimate how many nucleated cells each sample contained. To quantify the absolute abundance of each unique TCRbeta CDR3 rearrangement, sequence reads were collapsed and filtered. Productive Simpson clonality was computed per sample as the square root of Simpson's diversity index over productive rearrangements. This immuneACCESS table, as held by TCRdb, lists in-frame sequences with V and J called but not all clones. Of the missing ones, under half trace to an unresolved V gene in checked studies; the others have no known cause. The V and J calls and the clone size are those of that table, but D and trimming were determined from the DNA. The table for this sample lists approximately 85,000 clones; 86% of them were counted only once. Of the sample, 25% to 30% is held by the ten largest clones.

The V end gives up 1 base and the J end 8 bases, leaving 7 bases in the junction not matched to a gene. The CDR3 covers 15 residues, taking in both the cysteine and the phenylalanine. CDR3 DNA is the only sequence kept; it has 45 bases, read in frame from the first base. As encoded in the germline V gene, CDR1 is SGHTA while CDR2 is FQGNSA. A note on this clone: Its antigen has not been determined. One base away there is no much larger clone; base qualities are not given.

Collaborating institutions collected whole blood in K2EDTA tubes following their own protocols. For TCRbeta analysis, collaborators shipped samples as frozen whole blood, isolated PBMCs, or DNA extracted from either of those sample types. The chain joins TRBV7-2 to TRBJ2-1, and 8 junctional nucleotides match TRBD2. The sample was peripheral blood. The clonotype comes from a man aged 50 to 59 with active or convalescent COVID-19. CDR3 sequence: CASSLVAGGGYEQFF. The nucleotides are TGTGCCAGCAGCTTAGTGGCGGGGGGCGGGTATGAGCAGTTCTTC.